Listed below are T cell receptor beta chains from one sample, sequenced in a study of blood T cell repertoires in COVID-19. Some clones are missing from TCRdb's copy, which holds only in-frame ones; the method was immunoSEQ multiplex PCR. The repertoire holds fewer than 300,000 clones, with about 82% as singletons. The sample consisted of peripheral blood. The receptors here all came from a man between 45 and 60 years old with active or convalescent COVID-19. Both conserved end residues are part of each CDR3. A D gene is named only where the DNA matches it firmly. The size field is filled for only some rows; it gives once, few, many or a size class.

CASSYGSGVAGEQYF,TGCGCCAGCAGCTATGGTAGCGGGGTCGCCGGGGAGCAGTACTTC,TRBD2,TRBV5-1,-,TRBJ2-7
CASSLRIVSGPSSYNEQFF,TGTGCCAGCAGCTTAAGGATCGTTAGCGGTCCTAGCTCCTACAATGAGCAGTTCTTC,-,TRBV7-2,-,TRBJ2-1
CASSSSGYQETQYF,TGTGCTAGCAGCTCTAGCGGCTACCAAGAGACCCAGTACTTC,TRBD2,TRBV7-7,-,TRBJ2-5
CASSFTSGSGTGELFF,TGCGCCAGCAGCTTTACTAGCGGGAGCGGTACCGGGGAGCTGTTTTTT,TRBD2,TRBV5-1,-,TRBJ2-2
CASSLGGRRDQPQHF,TGTGCCAGCAGTTTGGGGGGTAGGAGGGATCAGCCCCAGCATTTT,-,TRBV28,-,TRBJ1-5
CASSGQGHPYEQYF,TGTGCCAGCAGTGGACAGGGTCACCCCTACGAGCAGTACTTC,TRBD1,TRBV25-1,-,TRBJ2-7
CASSLQSGNTEAFF,TGTGCCAGCAGCCTCCAAAGCGGAAACACTGAAGCTTTCTTT,-,TRBV14,-,TRBJ1-1
CASSAGSGGETQYF,TGCGCCAGCAGCGCAGGATCCGGGGGGGAGACCCAGTACTTC,TRBD2,TRBV5-1,-,TRBJ2-5
CASRGGRADTQYF,TGTGCCAGCAGGGGCGGGAGGGCAGATACGCAGTATTTT,TRBD2,TRBV12-3/TRBV12-4,-,TRBJ2-3
CAWSVAAGDNQPQHF,TGTGCCTGGAGTGTCGCGGCAGGGGACAATCAGCCCCAGCATTTT,-,TRBV30,-,TRBJ1-5
CASSLRGPQGELFF,TGTGCCAGCAGCCTCAGGGGGCCGCAGGGAGAACTGTTTTTT,TRBD1,TRBV5-5,-,TRBJ1-4
CASSQGLAGGNYEQYF,TGTGCCAGCAGCCAAGGACTAGCGGGAGGCAACTACGAGCAGTACTTC,TRBD2,TRBV3-1/TRBV3-2,once,TRBJ2-7
CASSMWGRSYEQYF,TGTGCCAGTAGTATGTGGGGGCGATCCTACGAGCAGTACTTC,-,TRBV19,-,TRBJ2-7
CASSITSGGEAFF,TGTGCCAGTAGTATCACCTCGGGAGGAGAAGCTTTCTTT,-,TRBV19,-,TRBJ1-1
CASSGRGYTF,TGTGCCAGCAGTGGCCGGGGCTACACCTTC,-,TRBV2,-,TRBJ1-2
CASSPVGGGNQPQHF,TGTGCCAGCAGCCCGGTCGGGGGAGGCAATCAGCCCCAGCATTTT,-,TRBV7-6,-,TRBJ1-5
CASSLGLAGLNYGYTF,TGTGCCAGCAGCTTAGGTCTGGCAGGGCTTAACTATGGCTACACCTTC,-,TRBV7-8,few,TRBJ1-2
CASSSNAGTSGAYEQYF,TGTGCCAGCAGCTCCAACGCCGGGACTAGCGGAGCCTACGAGCAGTACTTC,TRBD2,TRBV7-9,-,TRBJ2-7
CASGSPSTGGKSSGANVLTF,TGTGCTAGTGGTTCCCCTTCGACAGGGGGTAAATCCTCTGGGGCCAACGTCCTGACTTTC,TRBD1,TRBV12-5,-,TRBJ2-6
CASSAPTGPAAEQYF,TGCGCCAGCAGCGCGCCGACAGGCCCCGCAGCGGAGCAGTACTTC,-,TRBV5-1,-,TRBJ2-7
CASSYGTGTGELFF,TGTGCCAGCAGTTACGGAACAGGGACCGGGGAGCTGTTTTTT,-,TRBV6-5,-,TRBJ2-2
CAWRGGSGTQETQYF,TGTGCCTGGAGGGGTGGTAGCGGGACCCAAGAGACCCAGTACTTC,TRBD2,TRBV30,few,TRBJ2-5
CASSGRLGETQYF,TGCGCCAGCAGCGGGCGTTTGGGCGAGACCCAGTACTTC,-,TRBV4-3,-,TRBJ2-5
CASSETGPTGELFF,TGTGCCAGCAGCGAAACAGGGCCCACCGGGGAGCTGTTTTTT,-,TRBV2,-,TRBJ2-2
CAGDAGTVNEKLFF,TGTGCCGGGGACGCGGGGACAGTAAATGAAAAACTGTTTTTT,TRBD1,TRBV30,once,TRBJ1-4
CASIPWGGEAFF,TGTGCCAGCATTCCGTGGGGGGGTGAAGCTTTCTTT,-,TRBV27,-,TRBJ1-1
CASRTSSSSYEQYF,TGTGCCAGCCGGACTAGCTCGAGCTCCTACGAGCAGTACTTC,TRBD2,TRBV5-4,-,TRBJ2-7